This T cell receptor beta chain appears in the sequencing data of a study of T cell responses to AZD1222 COVID-19 vaccine. On this clone: The target antigen is unknown.

Sequencing was performed with immunoSEQ multiplex PCR; in TCRdb, only in-frame clones are kept and a portion is missing. The sample yields 85,000 to 100,000 clones, approximately 90% seen once. V lost 3 bases and J lost 2, with 14 bases in between. CDR3 length: 16 residues. Per germline, CDR1 LGHDT and CDR2 YNNKEL (reference sequence). Overall study results and limits: With dominance at 160-218 and 743-854, vaccine-associated CD4 TCRs spanned spike.

The source of this sequence is an adult in good health. This chain links TRBV3-1 (or the pseudogene TRBV3-2) with TRBJ2-1; TRBD2 might be the D (6 bases). Sequencing was performed on peripheral blood, taken on day 0 of AZD1222 vaccination. CDR3 sequence (DNA): TGTGCCAGCAGCCACAACTCCCGCGGGGCCTACAATGAGCAGTTCTTC. It specifies CASSHNSRGAYNEQFF.